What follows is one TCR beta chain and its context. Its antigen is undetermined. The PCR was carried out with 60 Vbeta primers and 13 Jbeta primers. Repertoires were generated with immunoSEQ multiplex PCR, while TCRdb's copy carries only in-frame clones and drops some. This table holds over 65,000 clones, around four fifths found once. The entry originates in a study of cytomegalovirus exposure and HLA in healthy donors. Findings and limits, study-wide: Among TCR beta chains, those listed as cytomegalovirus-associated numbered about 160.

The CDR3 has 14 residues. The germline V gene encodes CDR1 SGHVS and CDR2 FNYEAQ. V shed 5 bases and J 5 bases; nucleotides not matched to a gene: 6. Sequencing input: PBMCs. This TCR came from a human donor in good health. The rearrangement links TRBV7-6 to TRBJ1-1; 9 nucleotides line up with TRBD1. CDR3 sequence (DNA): TGTGCCAGCAGCCCGGACAGGGGAACTACTGAAGCTTTCTTT. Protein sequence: CASSPDRGTTEAFF.